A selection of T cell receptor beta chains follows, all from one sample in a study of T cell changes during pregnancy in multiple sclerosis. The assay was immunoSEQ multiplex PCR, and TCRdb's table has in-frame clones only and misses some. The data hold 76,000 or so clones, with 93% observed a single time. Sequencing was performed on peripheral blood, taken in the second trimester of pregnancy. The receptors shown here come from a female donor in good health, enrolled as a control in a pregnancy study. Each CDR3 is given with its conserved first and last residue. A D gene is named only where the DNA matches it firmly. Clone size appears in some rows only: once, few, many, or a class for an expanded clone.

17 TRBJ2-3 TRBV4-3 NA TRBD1 TGCGCCAGCAGCCAATTGAGACAGGGTAGTTTTGCAGATACGCAGTATTTT CASSQLRQGSFADTQYF
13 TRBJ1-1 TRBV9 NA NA TGTGCCAGCAGCGGAGGAGATAACACTGAAGCTTTCTTT CASSGGDNTEAFF
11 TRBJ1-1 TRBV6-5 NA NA TGTGCCAGCAGCAGACTGACTGAAGCTTTCTTT CASSRLTEAFF
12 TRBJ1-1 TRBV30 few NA TGTGCCTACGGACAGATAAACACTGAAGCTTTCTTT CAYGQINTEAFF
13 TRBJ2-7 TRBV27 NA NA TGTGCCAGCAGTCCTCCGGGTTACTACGAGCAGTACTTC CASSPPGYYEQYF
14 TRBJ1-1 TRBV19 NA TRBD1 TGTGCCAGTACGGGGACAGGGCGGAACACTGAAGCTTTCTTT CASTGTGRNTEAFF
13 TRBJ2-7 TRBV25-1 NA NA TGTGCCAGCAGGGGTCAGGGAAAGAGCGAGCAGTACTTC CASRGQGKSEQYF
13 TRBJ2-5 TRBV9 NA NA TGTGCCAGCAGCGGGCAGGGCCAAGAGACCCAGTACTTC CASSGQGQETQYF
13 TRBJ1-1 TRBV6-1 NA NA TGTGCCAGCAGTCCTTTCGGAGACACTGAAGCTTTCTTT CASSPFGDTEAFF
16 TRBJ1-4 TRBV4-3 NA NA TGCGCCAGCAGCCAAGATGGTGCAGGGACTAATGAAAAACTGTTTTTT CASSQDGAGTNEKLFF
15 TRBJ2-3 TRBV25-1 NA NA TGTGCCAGCAGTGACCCCGGACAGCTTGCAGATACGCAGTATTTT CASSDPGQLADTQYF
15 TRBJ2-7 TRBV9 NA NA TGTGCCAGCAGCGAGAGGGCAGGACGGACCTACGAGCAGTACTTC CASSERAGRTYEQYF
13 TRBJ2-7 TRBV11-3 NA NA TGTGCCAGCAGTCTCGGGGACTTTTACGAGCAGTACTTC CASSLGDFYEQYF
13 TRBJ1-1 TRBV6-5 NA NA TGTGCCAGCAGGATCCAGGCGAACACTGAAGCTTTCTTT CASRIQANTEAFF
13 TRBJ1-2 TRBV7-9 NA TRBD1 TGTGCCAGCAGCTTGACAGGGGTCCCTGGCTACACCTTC CASSLTGVPGYTF
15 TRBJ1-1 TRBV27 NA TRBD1 TGTGCCAGCAGTTTAGGACAGGGAGGCCACACTGAAGCTTTCTTT CASSLGQGGHTEAFF
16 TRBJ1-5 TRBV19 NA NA TGTGCCAGTAGTATGATCAGGGAACTGGGCAATCAGCCCCAGCATTTT CASSMIRELGNQPQHF
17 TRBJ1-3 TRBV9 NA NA TGTGCCAGCAGCGCGCCCCCCGACAGATACTCTGGAAACACCATATATTTT CASSAPPDRYSGNTIYF
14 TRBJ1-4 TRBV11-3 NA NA TGTGCCAGCAGCTTACCCTGGCCCCGGGGAAAACTGTTTTTT CASSLPWPRGKLFF
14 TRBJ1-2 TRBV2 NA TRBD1 TGTGCCAGCAGTGAGACAGGGGGGGACTATGGCTACACCTTC CASSETGGDYGYTF
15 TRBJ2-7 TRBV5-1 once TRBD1 TGCGCCAGCAGCTTGGGACAGGGTATGGCGTACGAGCAGTACTTC CASSLGQGMAYEQYF
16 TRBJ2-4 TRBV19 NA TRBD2 TGTGCCAGTAGTATGGGGGGGAGGGTGGCCAAAAACATTCAGTACTTC CASSMGGRVAKNIQYF
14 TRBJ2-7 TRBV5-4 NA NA TGTGCCAGCAGCTTAACCGGGGGGCAGGCCGAGCAGTACTTC CASSLTGGQAEQYF
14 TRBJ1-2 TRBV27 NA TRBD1 TGTGCCAGCAGTTTATCTGACAGGGTGGATGGCTACACCTTC CASSLSDRVDGYTF
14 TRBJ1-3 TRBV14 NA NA TGTGCCAGCAGCCTGTCTAACTCTGGAAACACCATATATTTT CASSLSNSGNTIYF
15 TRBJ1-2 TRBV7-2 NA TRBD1 TGTGCCAGCAGCCGACCGGGACAGGGTAACTATGGCTACACCTTC CASSRPGQGNYGYTF
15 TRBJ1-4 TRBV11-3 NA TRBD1 TGTGCCAGCAGCTTTGGACAGGGTATGGGTGAAAAACTGTTTTTT CASSFGQGMGEKLFF
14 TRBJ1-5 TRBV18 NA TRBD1 TGTGCCAGCTCACCAAGGGGGCTGAATCAGCCCCAGCATTTT CASSPRGLNQPQHF
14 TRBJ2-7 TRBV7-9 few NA TGTGCCAGCAGCTTAGGCGACTCAACCTACGAGCAGTACTTC CASSLGDSTYEQYF
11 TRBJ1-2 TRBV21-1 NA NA TGTGCCAGCAGGCGGACGGGAGGCTACACCTTC CASRRTGGYTF
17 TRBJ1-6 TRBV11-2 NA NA TGTGCCAGCAGCTTAGTCTCATGGAGCTCCTATAATTCACCCCTCCACTTT CASSLVSWSSYNSPLHF
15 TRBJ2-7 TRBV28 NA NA TGTGCCATCCACCTTTGCGGGGGCGACTCCTACGAGCAGTACTTC CAIHLCGGDSYEQYF
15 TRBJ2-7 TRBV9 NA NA TGTGCCAGCAGCGTAGGGGTGACAGAGACCTACGAGCAGTACTTC CASSVGVTETYEQYF
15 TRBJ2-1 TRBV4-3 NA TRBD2 TGCGCCAGCAGCCAGTCGATAGCGGGGGAGAATGAGCAGTTCTTC CASSQSIAGENEQFF
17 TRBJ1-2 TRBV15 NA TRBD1 TGTGCCACCAGCAGAGATCCCGGGACAGGGTTCGGGTATGGCTACACCTTC CATSRDPGTGFGYGYTF
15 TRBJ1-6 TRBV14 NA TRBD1 TGTGCCAGCAGCCAAGGACAGGGGTATAATTCACCCCTCCACTTT CASSQGQGYNSPLHF
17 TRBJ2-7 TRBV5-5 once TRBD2 TGTGCCAGCAGCTTGGGCAGCGGGGGGCTCGGCTCCTACGAGCAGTACTTC CASSLGSGGLGSYEQYF
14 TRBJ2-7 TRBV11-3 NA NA TGTGCCAGCAGCCCACATTACAGCTCCTACGAGCAGTACTTC CASSPHYSSYEQYF